Following are 17 T cell receptor beta chains from one sample sequenced in a study of T cell repertoires in cytomegalovirus infection. TCRdb recomputed calls from the reads with MiXCR, one row per CDR3 protein. This table has a few hundred thousand distinct CDR3 sequences, 40% appearing once. Antigen specificity for these receptors is unknown. This sample comprised cultured PBMCs, obtained from culture after CMV antigen stimulation. Receptors were obtained from a human donor in good health (CMV status not recorded). Some clones in this sample may be carry-over from other donors' samples.

The sample holds a few counts of this clonotype. The V gene is TRBV7-2, the J gene TRBJ2-3; TRBD2 matches 11 bases. The V and J ends lost 3 bases and 4 bases, in that order; junction bases with no gene match: 15. Germline V CDR1 and CDR2: SGHTA, FQGNSA. The CDR3 is 19 residues long. The CDR3 coding sequence is TGTGCCAGCAGCTTTTTCCCCCTTATTAGCGGGGGGGCATCAGATACGCAGTATTTT. It codes for CASSFFPLISGGASDTQYF. Based on the CDR3 plus reference TRBV7-2 and TRBJ2-3, the full variable domain is GAGVSQSPSNKVTEKGKDVELRCDPISGHTALYWYRQSLGQGLEFLIYFQGNSAPDKSGLPSDRFSAERTGGSVSTLTIQRTQQEDSAVYLCASSFFPLISGGASDTQYFGPGTRLTVL.

V is TRBV2 and J is TRBJ2-2, with D possibly being TRBD2 (5 bases). This CDR3 comprises 15 residues. The germline V gene has CDR1 SNHLY and CDR2 FYNNEI. The V gene lost 1 base and the J gene lost 4 bases, with 10 bases spanning the gap. For the CDR3, the DNA is TGTGCCAGCAGTGAAGAGGGAGCTGGCACCGGGGAGCTGTTTTTT. Its translation: CASSEEGAGTGELFF.

CDR3 DNA: TGTGCCAGCCAACAGGGATTCTATAATTCACCCCTCCACTTT. Amino acid sequence: CASQQGFYNSPLHF. This chain joins TRBV28 and TRBJ1-6; D might be TRBD1 (6 bases). Germline-derived CDR1 and CDR2 are MDHEN and SYDVKM. Trimming took off 8 bases at V and 3 bases at J, with 11 bases between the two ends. The CDR3 has 14 amino acids. The whole variable domain, filled in from reference TRBV28 and TRBJ1-6, reads DVKVTQSSRYLVKRTGEKVFLECVQDMDHENMFWYRQDPGLGLRLIYFSYDVKMKEKGDIPEGYSVSREKKERFSLILESASTNQTSMYLCASQQGFYNSPLHFGNGTRLTVT.

In regard to this clonotype: With a much larger clone just one base away, this may be a read error. This rearrangement joins TRBV7-6 to TRBJ2-3; unclear D gene. V dropped 5 bases and J dropped 4 bases, with 4 bases sitting between them. Germline CDR1 SGHVS, CDR2 FNYEAQ. The CDR3 is 11 amino acids. Here the CDR3 reads CASSKSDTQYF. The CDR3 bases are TGTGCCAGCAGCAAATCAGATACGCAGTATTTT.

The CDR3 DNA reads TGTGCCAGCAGTTACTCCCCGGGACTACAAACCCAGTACTTC. This encodes CASSYSPGLQTQYF. The rearrangement uses TRBV6-5 and TRBJ2-5, with 7 bases that match TRBD2. The CDR3 runs 14 residues. Per the germline V gene, CDR1 is MNHEY and CDR2 is SVGAGI. V trimming: 0 bases; J trimming: 8 bases; junction bases outside the gene matches: 6.

This clonotype showed up just a few times. The rearrangement joins TRBV5-4 to TRBJ2-2, with a weak D call TRBD2 (6 bases). Germline values: CDR1 SGHNT, CDR2 YYREEE (reference sequence). Between the trimmed V and J ends, which lost 3 bases and 6 bases, there was a span of 18 bases. The CDR3 is 16 amino acids. The CDR3 protein is CASSWGDRGPSGELFF. The CDR3 nucleotides are TGTGCCAGCAGCTGGGGGGATAGAGGACCCTCCGGGGAGCTGTTTTTT. The full variable domain, completed using reference TRBV5-4 and TRBJ2-2, is ETGVTQSPTHLIKTRGQQVTLRCSSQSGHNTVSWYQQALGQGPQFIFQYYREEENGRGNFPPRFSGLQFPNYSSELNVNALELDDSALYLCASSWGDRGPSGELFFGEGSRLTVL.

This clonotype was detected only a few times. The chain carries TRBV6-1 and TRBJ1-2, with TRBD1 identical over 7 bases. CDR1 is MNHNS, CDR2 SASEGT, per germline. V was pared by 10 bases and J by 8 bases, with 10 bases of the junction left unmatched. CDR3 length: 12 residues. The CDR3: CATQGDARGYTF. The CDR3 coding sequence is TGTGCCACCCAGGGGGACGCGCGGGGCTACACCTTC.

V is TRBV2 and J is TRBJ2-3; D tentatively fits TRBD1 or TRBD2 (5 bases each). The CDR3 is made up of 14 amino acids. The V end lost 6 bases, the J end lost 1 base, and 11 bases lay between the germline ends. From germline, CDR1 is SNHLY and CDR2 FYNNEI. CDR3 residues: CASRRDGRTDTQYF. The DNA of the CDR3 is TGTGCCAGCAGAAGGGACGGGCGCACAGATACGCAGTATTTT.

The V call is TRBV12-3 or TRBV12-4, the J call TRBJ2-3; weak D call: TRBD2 (7 bases). V was clipped by 5 bases and J by 5 bases, with 14 bases between them. The CDR3 loop spans 14 amino acids. The CDR3 DNA sequence: TGTGCCAGCAGTCTCTCGGGGGGCCGAGATACGCAGTATTTT. Its translation: CASSLSGGRDTQYF.

The chain recombines TRBV6-6 with TRBJ2-2; D not resolved. V was cut by 7 bases and J by 3 bases, with 15 bases left in between. The CDR3 has 15 amino acids. Germline V CDR1 and CDR2: MNHNY, SVGAGI (reference sequence). CDR3 sequence (DNA): TGTGCCAGCACCGACCTGGCTAGGTACACCGGGGAGCTGTTTTTT. Amino acids: CASTDLARYTGELFF.

This clonotype was seen only a few times. J is TRBJ2-3 and V is TRBV20-1; 7 nucleotides align to TRBD2. There are 14 residues in the CDR3. V dropped 3 bases and J dropped 6; count of bases not matched to a gene: 9. Germline V gives CDR1 DFQATT, CDR2 SNEGSKA (reference sequence). DNA of the CDR3: TGCAGTGCTAGTTCGGCGGGAGCGTCGGATACGCAGTATTTT. Protein: CSASSAGASDTQYF.

This rearrangement joins TRBV6-6 to TRBJ1-6; D is undetermined. The germline V gene has CDR1 MNHNY and CDR2 SVGAGI (reference sequence). Trimming shortened V by 2 bases and J by 8 bases, and 10 bases separated the two germline ends. This CDR3 is built from 14 residues. Here the CDR3 DNA reads TGTGCCAGCAGTTACGGCGGGAGGGATTCACCCCTCCACTTT. Encoded protein: CASSYGGRDSPLHF.

There are a few counts of this clonotype. This chain joins TRBV12-3 or TRBV12-4 and TRBJ2-7; 9 bases are shared with TRBD2. This CDR3 comprises 16 residues. V was clipped by 3 bases and J by 1 base; unmatched bases: 7. CDR3 in amino acids: CASSLTSGGLSYEQYF. In DNA, the CDR3 is TGTGCCAGCAGTTTGACCAGCGGGGGGTTGTCCTACGAGCAGTACTTC.

V usage is TRBV2 and J usage is TRBJ2-5, with 12 bases identical to TRBD2. Per germline, CDR1 SNHLY and CDR2 FYNNEI. The CDR3 runs to 14 residues. V lost 10 bases to trimming and J lost 6 bases; unmatched junction nucleotides: 9. The CDR3 loop reads CATTPSGGEKTQYF. DNA of the CDR3: TGTGCCACCACCCCTAGCGGGGGGGAGAAGACCCAGTACTTC.

This clonotype showed up just a few times. This sequence joins TRBV7-9 and TRBJ2-7, with D possibly being TRBD1 (5 bases). The V and J ends lost 1 base and 2 bases respectively, with 12 bases between them. This CDR3 spans 15 amino acids. The germline V gene encodes CDR1 SEHNR and CDR2 FQNEAQ (reference sequence). The CDR3 nucleotides read TGTGCCAGCAGCTTAGTGGGCAGGGCGGCCTACGAGCAGTACTTC. Translating gives CASSLVGRAAYEQYF.

The V and J genes are TRBV6-1 and TRBJ2-7, with 7 bases aligning to TRBD1. The CDR3 runs 14 residues. V was clipped by 8 bases and J by 2 bases; unmatched bases: 9. Germline values: CDR1 MNHNS, CDR2 SASEGT. The CDR3 loop is CASSRDGTAYEQYF. The CDR3 coding sequence is TGTGCCAGCTCTAGGGACGGGACAGCCTACGAGCAGTACTTC.

The chain uses TRBV9 and TRBJ2-5, with 11 bases aligning to TRBD1. Germline V gene sequence: CDR1 SGDLS, CDR2 YYNGEE. Trimming at V came to 0 bases and at J to 2 bases, leaving 3 bases not matched to a gene. This CDR3 is built from 16 residues. As DNA, the CDR3 is TGTGCCAGCAGCGTAGGGGACAGGGGGGGACAAGAGACCCAGTACTTC. It codes for CASSVGDRGGQETQYF.